The 14 T cell receptor beta chains below were found in one sample sequenced in a study of blood T cell repertoires in COVID-19 (dated by TCRdb to 2020 to 2021). The library was made by the immunoSEQ multiplex PCR assay. Here the immuneACCESS table is served through TCRdb, limited to in-frame sequences with V and J called. Missing clones are a known gap in these copies; in checked studies unresolved V genes cover under half, and the rest lacks a known reason. This sample gives around 700,000 clones in total; 75% to 90% of them show up just once. More than 0.25% of the sample rests with the top ten. Sequenced: peripheral blood. Receptors were obtained from a woman in her late teens or twenties with acute or convalescent COVID-19.

The V call is TRBV4-3, the J call TRBJ2-1, with a possible D match to TRBD1 (5 bases). The CDR3 runs 16 residues. V was cut by 1 base and J by 0 bases, with 10 bases left in between. Germline CDR1 is LGHNA and CDR2 is YSLEER. This CDR3 is CASSQGIQGSYNEQFF. Written as DNA, the CDR3 is TGCGCCAGCAGCCAAGGTATTCAGGGCTCCTACAATGAGCAGTTCTTC.

This clone was detected only once. The chain combines TRBV5-6 with TRBJ2-1, with a possible D match to TRBD2 (6 bases). The CDR3 covers 15 residues. The ends were cut back, 1 base at V and 4 bases at J, with 12 bases in the middle. Germline V lookup: CDR1 SGHDT, CDR2 YYEEEE. The CDR3 nucleotides are TGTGCCAGCAGCTTGTCGGACTATCCTTACAATGAGCAGTTCTTC. Translated, it gives CASSLSDYPYNEQFF.

This clone was seen a handful of times. The V and J genes are TRBV9 and TRBJ2-3, with 8 bases that match TRBD1. Trimming cost V 0 bases and J 6 bases; bases outside gene matches: 3. The CDR3 sequence is 14 residues long. The germline V gene has CDR1 SGDLS and CDR2 YYNGEE. CDR3 in amino acids: CASSVAGDRDTQYF. The CDR3 nucleotides read TGTGCCAGCAGCGTAGCGGGGGACAGGGATACGCAGTATTTT.

The V call is TRBV24-1, the J call TRBJ2-5, with 7 positions matching TRBD2. Germline assignment: CDR1 KGHDR and CDR2 SFDVKD. There are 15 residues in the CDR3. Trimming took 4 bases from V and 1 from J; bases not matched to a gene: 5. The chain's CDR3 is CATSDPSGAQETQYF. In nucleotides, the CDR3 is TGTGCCACCAGTGACCCCAGCGGGGCCCAAGAGACCCAGTACTTC.

With regard to this clone: The same CDR3 also results from other DNA sequences found in this sample. The chain links TRBV9 to TRBJ1-6; D is uncertain. The germline gives CDR1 SGDLS, CDR2 YYNGEE. Trimming cost V 0 bases and J 9 bases, with 4 bases left between them. CDR3 length: 12 residues. DNA of the CDR3: TGTGCCAGCAGCGTAGGAGGTTCACCCCTCCACTTT. It is translated as CASSVGGSPLHF. The full variable domain, rest sourced from reference TRBV9 and TRBJ1-6, is DSGVTQTPKHLITATGQRVTLRCSPRSGDLSVYWYQQSLDQGLQFLIQYYNGEERAKGNILERFSAQQFPDLHSELNLSSLELGDSALYFCASSVGGSPLHFGNGTRLTVT.

This clone has more than one count but fewer than ten. V is TRBV4-1 and J is TRBJ1-2; 11 nucleotides match TRBD1. The CDR3 has 20 amino acids. Germline assignment: CDR1 MGHRA and CDR2 YSYEKL. Losses at the gene ends were 1 base for V and 3 bases for J; bases not matched to a gene: 16. Written as DNA, the CDR3 is TGCGCCAGCAGCCAAGCCCGATTGTCAGGACAGGGGGCTATGGACTATGGCTACACCTTC. Translated: CASSQARLSGQGAMDYGYTF.

This sequence joins TRBV12-3 or TRBV12-4 and TRBJ1-1, with a tentative D call TRBD1 (5 bases). The CDR3 is made up of 12 amino acids. The germline V and J ends were trimmed by 7 bases and 4 bases, with 10 bases remaining between them. In nucleotides, the CDR3 is TGTGCCAGCACTCCGGGGGGCACTGAAGCTTTCTTT. This encodes CASTPGGTEAFF.

The genes are TRBV19 and TRBJ1-1, with 9 nucleotides matching TRBD1. V was pared by 5 bases and J by 1 base, with 8 bases of the junction left unmatched. Per the germline V gene, CDR1 is LNHDA and CDR2 is SQIVND (reference sequence). CDR3 length: 16 amino acids. The CDR3 reads CASSVRGQGPNTEAFF. CDR3 in DNA: TGTGCCAGTAGTGTGAGGGGACAGGGACCGAACACTGAAGCTTTCTTT.

This sequence joins TRBV29-1 and TRBJ1-6; D gene ambiguous. CDR3 size: 17 residues. Trimming cost V 7 bases and J 0 bases, with 19 bases left between them. CDR1 is SQVTM, CDR2 ANQGSEA, per germline. The CDR3 is CSDLPPEPVSYNSPLHF. The CDR3 DNA reads as TGCAGCGACCTACCGCCGGAGCCCGTCTCCTATAATTCACCCCTCCACTTT.

The V gene is TRBV12-5, the J gene TRBJ1-5; D is undetermined. CDR1 LGHNT and CDR2 FRNRAP come from the germline V gene. The CDR3 sequence is 15 residues long. V was shortened by 2 bases and J by 4 bases, with 12 bases between the two germline ends. CDR3 loop: CASGLSRTSNQPQHF. The CDR3 DNA sequence: TGTGCTAGTGGTTTGTCCAGAACTAGTAATCAGCCCCAGCATTTT.

Of note for this clone: Additional DNA sequences in this sample encode the identical CDR3. CDR3: CAWSVPGEKLFF. In DNA, the CDR3 is TGTGCCTGGAGTGTACCAGGGGAAAAACTGTTTTTT. The V gene is TRBV30, the J gene TRBJ1-4; a possible D gene is TRBD1 (5 bases). With 0 bases removed from V and 8 bases from J, the gap between germline ends came to 7 bases. The CDR3 is 12 residues long. Germline V CDR1 and CDR2: GTSNPN, SVGIG (reference sequence).

This clone was counted only a few times. This sequence joins TRBV3-1 (or the pseudogene TRBV3-2) and TRBJ1-1; 7 bases map to TRBD1. This CDR3 region has 13 residues. The V gene's germline CDR1 is LGHDT and CDR2 YNNKEL (reference sequence). V dropped 3 bases and J dropped 11; count of bases not matched to a gene: 9. The CDR3: CASSQNRQGRAFF. Written as DNA, the CDR3 is TGTGCCAGCAGCCAGAACCGACAGGGACGTGCTTTCTTT.

DNA for the CDR3: TGTGCCAGCAGTTCCCAGGACAGTTACGAGCAGTACTTC. It codes for CASSSQDSYEQYF. The chain links TRBV27 to TRBJ2-7, with a weak D call TRBD1 (6 bases). The CDR3 is 13 amino acids. Trimming shortened V by 4 bases and J by 4 bases, and 11 bases separated the two germline ends. Germline assignment: CDR1 MNHEY and CDR2 SMNVEV (reference sequence).

The genes are TRBV18 and TRBJ1-1; tentatively, D is TRBD1 (5 bases). Trimming cost V 6 bases and J 6 bases, with 20 bases left between them. This CDR3 is built from 15 residues. Per the germline V gene, CDR1 is KGHSH and CDR2 is LQKENI. The CDR3 DNA sequence: TGTGCCAGCTCGCTAAGCCCGCAGGGTGGCGCTGAAGCTTTCTTT. Its protein product is CASSLSPQGGAEAFF.